This T cell receptor beta chain was captured by sequencing in a study of cytomegalovirus exposure and HLA in healthy donors. Study findings and constraints: Later on, an analysis found that several of the most significant clusters appeared to be linked to common viral pathogens, which included parvovirus B19.

CDR3 length equals 11 residues. V dropped 4 bases and J dropped 4 bases, with 4 bases sitting between them. The germline V gene has CDR1 SGHVS and CDR2 FNYEAQ. This clone was observed once. Its antigen is unknown. The identical CDR3 is also encoded by other nucleotide sequences in the sample. The PCR made use of 60 Vbeta and 13 Jbeta primers. Only in-frame clones appear in the TCRdb table, and some are missing; sequencing was by immunoSEQ multiplex PCR. The sample has over 130,000 clones; roughly four fifths are singletons. The source is a man aged 30-40 years in good health and CMV-seropositive. V gene TRBV7-6 combines with J gene TRBJ2-5; D not resolved. Sequencing used PBMCs. The CDR3 region has the DNA TGTGCCAGCAGCTCTCGAGAGACCCAGTACTTC. This sequence encodes CASSSRETQYF.